This T cell receptor beta chain was obtained from a study of circulating and synovial CD4+ cells in juvenile arthritis. Study-level points and caveats: Compared with bulk blood, circulating pathogenic-like lymphocytes shared substantially more CDR3 sequences with synovial T cells. Measured synovium overlap likely understates the true shared repertoire.

Sequencing used immunoSEQ multiplex PCR; TCRdb keeps in-frame clones, though not all of them. Here the sample spans more than 30,000 clones, 93% being singletons. Looked up from germline, CDR1 is SGHTA and CDR2 is FQGTGA. The CDR3 spans 13 residues. V was cut by 3 bases and J by 4 bases, with 6 bases left in between. To note about this clone: Antigen unknown.

Sequenced samples came from active juvenile idiopathic arthritis patients. The source is a human donor with juvenile idiopathic arthritis. The J gene is TRBJ2-2, the V gene TRBV7-3; D is unresolved. Sequencing was performed on CD4+ T cells from blood. The CDR3 DNA reads TGTGCCAGCAGCTTCGGCGGCACCGGGGAGCTGTTTTTT. The encoded protein is CASSFGGTGELFF.